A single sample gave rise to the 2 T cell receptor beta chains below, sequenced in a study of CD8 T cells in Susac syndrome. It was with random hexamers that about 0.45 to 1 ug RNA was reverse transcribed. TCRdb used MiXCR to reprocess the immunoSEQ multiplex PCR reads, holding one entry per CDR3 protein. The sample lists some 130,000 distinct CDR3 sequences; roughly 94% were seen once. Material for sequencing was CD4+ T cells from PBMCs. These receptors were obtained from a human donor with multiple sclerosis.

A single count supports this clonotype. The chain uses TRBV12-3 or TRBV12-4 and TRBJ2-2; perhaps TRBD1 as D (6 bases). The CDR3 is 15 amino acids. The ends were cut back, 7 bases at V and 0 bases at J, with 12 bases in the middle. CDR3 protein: CASTPGQPNTGELFF. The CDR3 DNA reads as TGTGCCAGCACTCCGGGACAACCGAACACCGGGGAGCTGTTTTTT.

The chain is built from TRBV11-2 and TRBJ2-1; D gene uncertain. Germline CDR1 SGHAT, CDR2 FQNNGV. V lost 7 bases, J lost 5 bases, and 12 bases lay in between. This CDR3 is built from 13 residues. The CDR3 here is CASTFTPHNEQFF. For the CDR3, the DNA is TGTGCCAGCACTTTTACCCCCCACAATGAGCAGTTCTTC.